This TCR beta chain was sequenced during a study of T cells in Graves' hyperthyroidism and ophthalmopathy (dated by TCRdb to 2018 to 2020). Describing the broader study: Peripheral blood samples were taken at the time of initial diagnosis, prior to any treatment. Once sampling was done, hyperthyroidism patients were given methimazole at a starting dose of 30 mg daily, whereas ophthalmopathy patients were given high-dose intravenous methylprednisolone. For training and testing, the 100 or so patients in the discovery cohort were randomly divided in a 7:3 ratio. To identify TCR V-J signatures that set the groups apart, the researchers used a discovery cohort of 100 or so patients, made up of 40 to 45 with Graves' ophthalmopathy and about 59 with stable Graves' hyperthyroidism. The paper describes TCR Vbeta CDR3 sequencing of about 140 peripheral blood samples, made up of about 40 ophthalmopathy patients, 70 to 80 hyperthyroidism patients and some 17 progressor patients. Prospective prediction of ophthalmopathy was tested in an independent validation cohort consisting of about 20 hyperthyroidism patients and some 17 patients who later progressed to ophthalmopathy. In addition, the study compared T-cell repertoires in thyroid tissue and in blood from about six Graves' hyperthyroidism patients.

Trimming removed 0 bases from V and 3 bases from J, leaving 9 bases between the germline ends. Measured from the cysteine to the phenylalanine, the CDR3 is 13 residues long. Just CDR3 DNA is preserved here, 39 bases in frame from base 1. The germline V gene encodes CDR1 DFQATT and CDR2 SNEGSKA (reference sequence). Stable Graves' hyperthyroidism was defined as no progression to ophthalmopathy during 18 months of follow-up. Hyperthyroidism patients were newly diagnosed, had a disease duration of under 2 months, and were aged 18 to 65 years. Exclusion was applied to patients with uncontrolled infections, other autoimmune diseases, pregnancy or lactation. Clinical symptoms, serum thyroxine and TRAb, thyroid ultrasound, and orbital computed tomography formed the basis for the diagnoses. Ficoll-Paque density gradient centrifugation was used to isolate PBMCs from under 11 ml of fresh peripheral blood. Total RNA was extracted using Trizol reagent, and RNA quality was assessed on an Agilent 2100 Bioanalyzer.

This clonotype was recorded at least ten times. What antigen it recognizes has not been identified. Base-call qualities are not available, and no considerably larger clone is one nucleotide away. Points the paper makes about the study in general: Sample size was not statistically predetermined, and investigators were not blinded to group allocation. A 13 V-J signature model separated ophthalmopathy from stable hyperthyroidism, with over 85% sensitivity and about 81% specificity in cross-validation and 80%/75% in testing. During validation, the model predicted progression to ophthalmopathy a median of approximately 7 months ahead of onset, with approximately 71% sensitivity and roughly 72% specificity. Most expanded thyroid clonotypes (frequency above 0.001) were also detected in blood, a finding suggesting that blood repertoires may reflect thyroid immune responses.

The TCR beta CDR3 regions were amplified from RNA transcripts. The TCR CDR3 was subjected to a first round of RT-PCR using the HTBI primer set and the Qiagen OneStep RT-PCR kit. Libraries were constructed in a second round of multiplex PCR, after which size selection and purification were performed. Libraries were sequenced paired-end with 100 bp reads on an Illumina HiSeq2000. From the authors' description of their analysis: Raw data were processed with SOAPnuke, discarding reads with adapters, uncalled bases, mean Phred below 15, or no exact constant-primer or identifier match. COPE v1.2.5 was used to merge the high-quality paired reads, and each unique nucleotide sequence was defined as a clonotype. MiTCR v1.1 was used to align clonotypes to the IMGT TRBV, TRBD and TRBJ reference segments. The analysis included only V-J combinations with a frequency above 0.0001, which together covered 99% to 99.2% of the repertoires. The TCS score was defined as F50 (clonal expansion) divided by E x V (chaos), with BLOSUM62-based TCRdist calculated between CDR3 peptides within each V-J. Welch's t-statistics and random forest reduced around 510 V-J features to 13, which were used in a naive Bayes classifier (R e1071). TCRdb reprocessing: public reads trimmed at Q25 with fastp, clones called with MiXCR, in-frame beta chains kept. Duplicate CDR3 protein sequences are folded into a single record with the most common DNA and genes. The V and J calls follow TCRdb's processing rather than the paper's. The sample has hundreds of thousands of distinct CDR3 sequences on record, around 13% of them singletons. The top ten clonotypes cover 20% to 25% of the sample.

The TCR originated in a woman in her thirties with Graves' hyperthyroidism. The receptor chain draws on TRBV20-1 and TRBJ2-7; too little of a D gene remains to name it. Source material: blood. The sequenced DNA is TGCAGTGCTAGAGACCCCAGTCTCTACGAGCAGTACTTC. The encoded protein is CSARDPSLYEQYF.